This T cell receptor beta chain emerged from a study of blood T cell repertoires in COVID-19. Overall study context: There were acute and convalescent COVID-19 samples, and they came from the United States, Italy and Spain. The cDNA or gDNA used as material had been derived from T cells, B-cell-depleted T cells, or PBMCs.

This clone showed up just a few times. As handled by the study authors: Nucleated cell number was recorded as an estimate derived from reference gene primer amplification. Measured with immunoSEQ multiplex PCR; TCRdb has only the in-frame clones, and not every one. That table gives V, J and clone size, and the DNA gave D and trimming. Altogether over 85,000 clones are present, 84% being singletons, with the ten largest covering more than 9%. This receptor was obtained from a man between 40 and 49 years old with active or convalescent COVID-19. Sample: peripheral blood.

DNA for the CDR3: TGTGCCACCAGCAGAGATACGGCAGGCTTCAATCAGCCCCAGCATTTT. This codes for CATSRDTAGFNQPQHF. The V gene is TRBV15, the J gene TRBJ1-5; unclear D gene. CDR1 and CDR2 from the germline V gene are LNHNV and YYDKDF (reference sequence). The CDR3 contains 16 residues. The V gene lost 0 bases and the J gene lost 3 bases, with 12 bases spanning the gap.